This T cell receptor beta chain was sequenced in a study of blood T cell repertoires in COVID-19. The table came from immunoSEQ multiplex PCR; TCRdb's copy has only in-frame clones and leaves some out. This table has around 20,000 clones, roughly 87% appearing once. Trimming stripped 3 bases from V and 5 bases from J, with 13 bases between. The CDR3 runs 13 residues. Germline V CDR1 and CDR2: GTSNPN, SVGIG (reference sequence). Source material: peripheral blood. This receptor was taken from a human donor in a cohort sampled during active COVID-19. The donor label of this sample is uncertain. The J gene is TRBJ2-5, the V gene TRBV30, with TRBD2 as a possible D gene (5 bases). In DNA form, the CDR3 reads TGTGCCTGGAGGATCGTCGGGATGGAGACCCAGTACTTC. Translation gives CAWRIVGMETQYF.